The 31 T cell receptor beta chains given below trace back to one sample, sequenced in a study of T-cell memory formation after mild COVID-19. TCRdb analysed the 5' RACE reads with MiXCR anew, one entry per CDR3 protein. The table has about 130,000 distinct CDR3 sequences, about a sixth seen once; the top ten hold roughly 5.3%. Sequenced input: PBMCs or a T cell subset sorted from them (not recorded which). The source is a man between 18 and 29 years old who had mild COVID-19 (a few samples of this study predate the infection). Cell type and time point are not known.

This clonotype was counted many times. The chain joins TRBV5-1 to TRBJ2-1; D is possibly TRBD2 (6 bases). The germline V and J ends were trimmed by 0 bases and 8 bases, with 15 bases remaining between them. Germline CDR1 is SGHRS and CDR2 is YFSETQ. The CDR3 has 15 amino acids. In nucleotides, the CDR3 is TGCGCCAGCAGCTTGGCGGGGACTCCTGGGGATGAGCAGTTCTTC. Amino acids: CASSLAGTPGDEQFF.

This clonotype appeared a few times. The chain couples TRBV5-4 to TRBJ1-1; TRBD1 matches 9 bases. Looked up from germline, CDR1 is SGHNT and CDR2 is YYREEE (reference sequence). V lost 4 bases to trimming and J lost 4 bases; unmatched junction nucleotides: 8. CDR3 size: 15 residues. The CDR3 region is CASSSPETGGTEAFF. As DNA, the CDR3 is TGTGCCAGCAGCAGTCCCGAGACAGGGGGCACTGAAGCTTTCTTT.

This clonotype was picked up a small number of times. The chain combines TRBV3-1 with TRBJ2-7, with D unresolved. CDR3 size: 14 residues. Germline values: CDR1 LGHDT, CDR2 YNNKEL (reference sequence). Trimming removed 1 base at V and 0 bases at J, with 7 bases between. The DNA of the CDR3 is TGTGCCAGCAGCCAAGGACCGAGCTCCTACGAGCAGTACTTC. Protein: CASSQGPSSYEQYF.

This chain joins TRBV7-9 and TRBJ2-5, with 8 bases matching TRBD2. Trimming at V came to 5 bases and at J to 1 base, leaving 12 bases not matched to a gene. The CDR3 is 17 residues long. Looked up from germline, CDR1 is SEHNR and CDR2 is FQNEAQ (reference sequence). As DNA, the CDR3 is TGTGCCAGCAGCGGATCTCGGGGGGGGGGCCCCCAAGAGACCCAGTACTTC. Its protein is CASSGSRGGGPQETQYF.

This clonotype was seen a handful of times. The V gene is TRBV11-1, the J gene TRBJ2-7; D uncertain. The CDR3 length is 11 residues. Trimming took off 6 bases at V and 2 bases at J, with 5 bases between the two ends. Germline V gene sequence: CDR1 SGHAT, CDR2 FQDESV (reference sequence). The CDR3 reads CASRKAYEQYF. CDR3 DNA: TGTGCCAGCAGAAAAGCCTACGAGCAGTACTTC. The complete variable domain, with remaining parts taken from reference TRBV11-1 and TRBJ2-7, reads EAEVAQSPRYKITEKSQAVAFWCDPISGHATLYWYRQILGQGPELLVQFQDESVVDDSQLPKDRFSAERLKGVDSTLKIQPAELGDSAMYLCASRKAYEQYFGPGTRLTVT.

The rearrangement uses TRBV7-9 and TRBJ1-1; 8 bases match TRBD1. V lost 3 bases and J lost 3; bases outside the gene matches: 3. Germline CDR1 is SEHNR and CDR2 is FQNEAQ (reference sequence). This CDR3 has 14 amino acids. The CDR3 DNA reads TGTGCCAGCAGCTTTCAGGGGGCGGACACTGAAGCTTTCTTT. Translating gives CASSFQGADTEAFF.

This clonotype was seen a few times. J is TRBJ2-1 and V is TRBV7-9; D is undetermined. Germline V gives CDR1 SEHNR, CDR2 FQNEAQ (reference sequence). The CDR3 has 17 amino acids. Trimming left V 5 bases short and J 0 bases short, with 17 bases between. In nucleotides, the CDR3 is TGTGCCAGCAGCCCTCGGACGCGGATGGCCTCCTACAATGAGCAGTTCTTC. Amino acid sequence: CASSPRTRMASYNEQFF.

The chain links TRBV18 to TRBJ2-7; D might be TRBD1 (6 bases). This CDR3 is built from 13 residues. The V and J ends lost 4 bases and 5 bases respectively, with 12 bases between them. Germline V gene sequence: CDR1 KGHSH, CDR2 LQKENI. The CDR3 protein is CASSHPGVHEQYF. The CDR3 DNA reads TGTGCCAGCTCACACCCAGGGGTCCACGAGCAGTACTTC.

This clonotype has just a few counts. V is TRBV20-1 and J is TRBJ2-3; TRBD1 matches at 8 bases. The V gene's germline CDR1 is DFQATT and CDR2 SNEGSKA (reference sequence). The CDR3 sequence is 14 residues long. V dropped 4 bases and J dropped 4; count of bases not matched to a gene: 7. The CDR3 loop is CSAIRRQGSDTQYF. The CDR3 nucleotides are TGCAGTGCTATCCGAAGACAGGGGTCAGATACGCAGTATTTT.

This clonotype showed up just a few times. The V call is TRBV12-5, the J call TRBJ2-1, with D perhaps TRBD1 (5 bases). CDR1 and CDR2 from the germline V gene are LGHNT and FRNRAP. Trimming took off 0 bases at V and 10 bases at J, with 10 bases between the two ends. The CDR3 runs to 13 residues. The CDR3 DNA follows: TGTGCTAGTGGTTTGGTATTCCCAGGGGAGCAGTTCTTC. This encodes CASGLVFPGEQFF.

The chain joins TRBV18 to TRBJ1-5, with D unresolved. The CDR3 length is 12 residues. Germline lookup yields CDR1 KGHSH and CDR2 LQKENI. V was pared by 4 bases and J by 7 bases, with 8 bases between. This CDR3 reads CASSREDQPQHF. The CDR3 coding sequence is TGTGCCAGCTCACGTGAGGACCAGCCCCAGCATTTT. Full variable domain (outside the CDR3, taken from reference TRBV18 and TRBJ1-5): NAGVMQNPRHLVRRRGQEARLRCSPMKGHSHVYWYRQLPEEGLKFMVYLQKENIIDESGMPKERFSAEFPKEGPSILRIQQVVRGDSAAYFCASSREDQPQHFGDGTRLSIL.

V gene TRBV7-2 combines with J gene TRBJ1-5, with unresolved D. V was cut by 4 bases and J by 4 bases, with 5 bases left in between. The CDR3 is made up of 12 amino acids. The V gene's germline CDR1 is SGHTA and CDR2 FQGNSA. The CDR3, as DNA: TGTGCCAGCAGCTCGACGAATCAGCCCCAGCATTTT. Translation gives CASSSTNQPQHF.

This clonotype was detected only a few times. The rearrangement joins TRBV6-5 to TRBJ1-4; 7 bases are a match to TRBD1. With V trimmed by 3 bases and J by 4 bases, 5 bases remained unmatched. Germline CDR1 reads MNHEY; CDR2 reads SVGAGI. The CDR3 extends over 15 amino acids. The CDR3 sequence: CASSYGDRDNEKLFF. The CDR3 DNA sequence: TGTGCCAGCAGTTATGGAGACAGGGATAATGAAAAACTGTTTTTT.

This clonotype has only a few counts. The chain joins TRBV18 to TRBJ2-2; 11 bases match TRBD2. This CDR3 contains 19 residues. V gave up 1 base and J gave up 0 bases; unmatched junction bases: 7. Germline-derived CDR1 and CDR2 are KGHSH and LQKENI. CDR3 protein: CASSPRTSGGRPNTGELFF. The CDR3 region has the DNA TGTGCCAGCTCACCACGCACTAGCGGGGGCCGCCCGAACACCGGGGAGCTGTTTTTT.

This rearrangement joins TRBV6-5 to TRBJ1-1, with 7 bases matching TRBD1. Looked up from germline, CDR1 is MNHEY and CDR2 is SVGAGI. The CDR3 consists of 13 residues. V lost 6 bases to trimming and J lost 4 bases; unmatched junction nucleotides: 5. The CDR3 nucleotides are TGTGCCAGCAGGCGACAGGGCTTCACTGAAGCTTTCTTT. Translated, it gives CASRRQGFTEAFF.

The genes are TRBV2 and TRBJ2-3; D ambiguous. With 2 bases removed from V and 1 base from J, the gap between germline ends came to 10 bases. The germline V gene has CDR1 SNHLY and CDR2 FYNNEI. This CDR3 has 15 residues. The CDR3 here is CASSEYGLGTDTQYF. CDR3 nucleotides: TGTGCCAGCAGTGAATATGGGCTCGGCACAGATACGCAGTATTTT.

This clonotype was detected a few times. The chain combines TRBV6-5 with TRBJ2-6; the D is unclear. The V and J ends lost 6 bases and 0 bases respectively, with 6 bases between them. The germline V gene encodes CDR1 MNHEY and CDR2 SVGAGI. The CDR3 sequence is 14 residues long. The CDR3 here is CASSHDSGANVLTF. CDR3 sequence (DNA): TGTGCCAGCAGCCATGACTCTGGGGCCAACGTCCTGACTTTC.

The chain couples TRBV20-1 to TRBJ2-1; TRBD2 matches 8 bases. Losses at the gene ends were 3 bases for V and 9 bases for J; bases not matched to a gene: 4. This CDR3 region has 12 residues. From germline, CDR1 is DFQATT and CDR2 SNEGSKA (reference sequence). CDR3 region: CSASGGAGEQFF. Here the CDR3 DNA reads TGCAGTGCTAGCGGGGGGGCCGGTGAGCAGTTCTTC.

This clonotype was counted ten times or more. The chain recombines TRBV5-1 with TRBJ2-1, with D possibly called TRBD1 or TRBD2 (5 bases each). The CDR3 has 15 residues. Deletions cut 5 bases from V and 1 base from J, with 13 bases between. Germline CDR1 is SGHRS and CDR2 is YFSETQ. DNA for the CDR3: TGCGCCAGCAGACCCGGGACCGCGTCCTACAATGAGCAGTTCTTC. Translation gives CASRPGTASYNEQFF.

This chain uses TRBV20-1 with TRBJ2-7, with D tentatively TRBD1 or TRBD2 (5 bases each). V was trimmed by 6 bases and J by 0 bases, leaving 15 bases between them. The CDR3 totals 14 residues. Germline loops: CDR1 DFQATT, CDR2 SNEGSKA (reference sequence). CDR3 in DNA: TGCAGTGCAACTGGGACGGTGAGCTCCTACGAGCAGTACTTC. This gives the protein CSATGTVSSYEQYF.

This clonotype was seen only a few times. This sequence joins TRBV3-1 and TRBJ2-1, with TRBD2 matching over 9 bases. After removal of 2 bases from V and 0 bases from J, the junction contained 2 bases not matched to a gene. CDR1 is LGHDT, CDR2 YNNKEL, per germline (reference sequence). This CDR3 spans 16 amino acids. DNA of the CDR3: TGTGCCAGCAGCCAACTAGCGGGGTCCTCCTACAATGAGCAGTTCTTC. Translating it yields CASSQLAGSSYNEQFF.

This clonotype was seen only a few times. V usage is TRBV15 and J usage is TRBJ2-7; the D gene could be TRBD1 or TRBD2 (5 bases each). Germline V CDR1 and CDR2: LNHNV, YYDKDF (reference sequence). The CDR3 sequence is 14 residues long. V lost 0 bases and J lost 2, with 8 bases in between. The CDR3 loop reads CATSRETGPYEQYF. DNA for the CDR3: TGTGCCACCAGCAGAGAAACGGGGCCCTACGAGCAGTACTTC.

The table lists this clonotype with a few counts. This sequence joins TRBV12-3 or TRBV12-4 and TRBJ2-3; the match to TRBD2 covers 7 bases. Germline trimming cut 5 bases from V and 2 bases from J; bases unmatched to any gene: 7. The CDR3 sequence is 15 residues long. The CDR3 DNA follows: TGTGCCAGCAGTCCGGGACTAACATTCACAGATACGCAGTATTTT. Translated: CASSPGLTFTDTQYF.

A few counts support this clonotype. The rearrangement joins TRBV9 to TRBJ2-3, with TRBD2 matching over 12 bases. J was trimmed by 4 bases and V by 0 bases; bases with no gene match: 6. CDR1 and CDR2 (germline): SGDLS, YYNGEE. The CDR3 runs 17 residues. CDR3: CASSVAPSGGDPDTQYF. CDR3 sequence (DNA): TGTGCCAGCAGCGTAGCCCCTAGCGGGGGGGACCCAGATACGCAGTATTTT.

The chain has TRBV7-6 and TRBJ1-4, with 9 bases aligning to TRBD1. The CDR3 spans 14 residues. Germline V gene sequence: CDR1 SGHVS, CDR2 FNYEAQ. V gave up 5 bases and J gave up 7 bases; unmatched junction bases: 5. The CDR3 sequence is CASSNRGQGEKLFF. As DNA, the CDR3 is TGTGCCAGCAGCAACAGGGGGCAGGGTGAAAAACTGTTTTTT.

This clonotype was picked up many times. The J gene is TRBJ1-1, the V gene TRBV20-1, with 7 bases matching TRBD1. There are 12 residues in the CDR3. The germline CDR1 and CDR2 sequences are DFQATT and SNEGSKA (reference sequence). The J segment lost 6 bases and the V segment lost 5 bases, leaving 6 bases of the junction unmatched. The CDR3 sequence: CSAGDSSSEAFF. The CDR3 nucleotides read TGCAGTGCTGGGGACAGTTCTTCTGAAGCTTTCTTT.

Only a few counts were recorded for this clonotype. The chain recombines TRBV6-1 with TRBJ2-7, with D uncertain. The germline V gene has CDR1 MNHNS and CDR2 SASEGT. The germline V and J ends were trimmed by 5 bases and 2 bases, with 1 base remaining between them. The CDR3 covers 10 residues. The CDR3: CASSTYEQYF. The DNA for the CDR3 is TGTGCCAGCAGTACCTACGAGCAGTACTTC.

In this sample, this clonotype turned up many times. The rearrangement uses TRBV5-1 and TRBJ2-6; D gene unclear. The ends were cut back, 0 bases at V and 0 bases at J, with 7 bases in the middle. This CDR3 contains 16 residues. Per the germline V gene, CDR1 is SGHRS and CDR2 is YFSETQ. The CDR3 region is CASSLGPLSGANVLTF. The CDR3 bases are TGCGCCAGCAGCTTGGGACCCCTCTCTGGGGCCAACGTCCTGACTTTC.

The chain employs TRBV5-1 and TRBJ1-5; 7 nucleotides align to TRBD1. The CDR3 is 14 amino acids. CDR1 is SGHRS, CDR2 YFSETQ, per germline. V was pared by 5 bases and J by 3 bases, with 5 bases of the junction left unmatched. The CDR3 loop reads CASRQGGSNQPQHF. The CDR3 nucleotides are TGCGCCAGCAGGCAAGGGGGCTCCAATCAGCCCCAGCATTTT.

In its sample, this clonotype was seen many times. This sequence joins TRBV18 and TRBJ2-3, with D possibly TRBD2 on 6 matching bases. CDR3 length: 17 amino acids. The germline V gene encodes CDR1 KGHSH and CDR2 LQKENI. V gave up 1 base and J gave up 2 bases, with 16 bases separating them. The CDR3 DNA sequence: TGTGCCAGCTCACCACACGTAGCAGGAGGGACCACAGATACGCAGTATTTT. It translates to CASSPHVAGGTTDTQYF.

This clonotype was detected ten times or more. This chain connects TRBV7-2 to TRBJ2-1; 8 bases match TRBD2. Germline assignment: CDR1 SGHTA and CDR2 FQGNSA. The CDR3 contains 17 residues. V trimming: 5 bases; J trimming: 0 bases; junction bases outside the gene matches: 9. For the CDR3, the DNA is TGTGCCAGCAGCCCAAGACTAGCGCAAAGCTCCTACAATGAGCAGTTCTTC. Amino acid sequence: CASSPRLAQSSYNEQFF.